Presented here are 15 T cell receptor beta chains from one specimen sequenced in a study of cytomegalovirus exposure and HLA in healthy donors. Clones were sequenced by immunoSEQ multiplex PCR, and TCRdb holds only the in-frame ones, with some missing. The table lists roughly 140,000 clones, around 87% of them singletons. Sample: PBMCs. All receptors come from a man aged 18 to 30 in good health and CMV-seropositive.

This chain uses TRBV28 with TRBJ1-1; tentatively, D is TRBD1 (6 bases). CDR1 is MDHEN, CDR2 SYDVKM, per germline. V was cut by 3 bases and J by 5 bases, with 22 bases left in between. There are 17 residues in the CDR3. The CDR3 nucleotides read TGTGCCAGCAGTTTCACGGGGTGGCCCGTAGGGGGAACTGAAGCTTTCTTT. Translation gives CASSFTGWPVGGTEAFF.

This clone was detected only a few times. The chain employs TRBV5-1 and TRBJ2-3, with 7 bases lining up with TRBD1. The CDR3 extends over 14 amino acids. J was trimmed by 4 bases and V by 4 bases; bases with no gene match: 6. CDR1 is SGHRS, CDR2 YFSETQ, per germline. This CDR3 reads CASSQMTGSDTQYF. The CDR3 DNA reads as TGCGCCAGCAGCCAAATGACAGGGTCAGATACGCAGTATTTT.

The chain carries TRBV18 and TRBJ1-4; no clear D gene. CDR3 length: 19 amino acids. Germline assignment: CDR1 KGHSH and CDR2 LQKENI. V was trimmed by 4 bases and J by 8 bases, leaving 29 bases between them. This CDR3 is CASSRDVASGLPVKEKLFF. In nucleotides, the CDR3 is TGTGCCAGCTCACGCGACGTAGCTTCCGGATTACCGGTCAAGGAAAAACTGTTTTTT.

This chain links TRBV6-4 with TRBJ2-2; 8 nucleotides line up with TRBD1. The V segment lost 4 bases and the J segment 1 base; nucleotides outside the gene matches: 2. Germline CDR1 and CDR2: MRHNA and SNTAGT. This CDR3 spans 15 amino acids. CDR3 nucleotides: TGTGCCAGCAGTGCAGGGGGCTGGAACACCGGGGAGCTGTTTTTT. Its protein product is CASSAGGWNTGELFF.

Worth noting for this clone: One junction end disagrees with the germline gene, perhaps due to a read error. The chain joins TRBV10-3 to TRBJ2-7; 8 bases are shared with TRBD1. There are 14 residues in the CDR3. Germline V gives CDR1 ENHRY, CDR2 SYGVKD. For the CDR3, the DNA is TGTGCCATCAGTATGACAGGGGTGGGCTACAAGCAGTACTTC. Its translation: CAISMTGVGYKQYF.

The chain joins TRBV12-5 to TRBJ2-5, with a tentative D call TRBD1 (5 bases). CDR1 is LGHNT and CDR2 is FRNRAP in the germline V gene. Trimming took 8 bases from V and 5 from J, leaving 9 bases between them. CDR3 length: 11 amino acids. CDR3 residues: CASQGVETQYF. For the CDR3, the DNA is TGTGCTAGTCAGGGCGTGGAGACCCAGTACTTC.

As for this clone: This CDR3 is also generated by other DNA sequences in the sample. The rearrangement links TRBV19 to TRBJ1-5, with 7 nucleotides matching TRBD1. V lost 3 bases and J lost 3; bases outside the gene matches: 5. The CDR3 runs to 15 residues. Germline V gene lookup returns CDR1 LNHDA and CDR2 SQIVND (reference sequence). The CDR3 protein is CASSIGTASNQPQHF. CDR3 coding DNA: TGTGCCAGTAGTATTGGGACAGCCTCCAATCAGCCCCAGCATTTT.

The chain joins TRBV7-9 to TRBJ1-5; D perhaps matches TRBD1 (5 bases). V was trimmed by 5 bases and J by 2 bases, leaving 13 bases between them. The V gene's germline CDR1 is SEHNR and CDR2 FQNEAQ (reference sequence). This CDR3 comprises 15 residues. As DNA, the CDR3 is TGTGCCAGCAGCCGAGCGGGGGGTCGCAATCAGCCCCAGCATTTT. Translation: CASSRAGGRNQPQHF. Combining the CDR3 with reference TRBV7-9 and TRBJ1-5 gives the whole variable domain DTGVSQNPRHKITKRGQNVTFRCDPISEHNRLYWYRQTLGQGPEFLTYFQNEAQLEKSRLLSDRFSAERPKGSFSTLEIQRTEQGDSAMYLCASSRAGGRNQPQHFGDGTRLSIL.

This clone was seen once. V usage is TRBV12-5 and J usage is TRBJ2-1, with 9 nucleotides matching TRBD2. The CDR3 extends over 17 amino acids. Trimming at V came to 3 bases and at J to 3 bases, leaving 9 bases not matched to a gene. The V gene's germline CDR1 is LGHNT and CDR2 FRNRAP. CDR3 sequence reads: CASGFLIAGDGYNEQFF. As DNA, the CDR3 is TGTGCTAGTGGTTTCCTCATAGCGGGAGACGGCTACAATGAGCAGTTCTTC.

In its sample, this clone was seen a few times. This rearrangement joins TRBV11-2 to TRBJ2-1; maybe TRBD1 (6 bases). The V and J ends lost 4 bases and 10 bases respectively, with 11 bases between them. Germline V gene sequence: CDR1 SGHAT, CDR2 FQNNGV. The CDR3 runs to 12 residues. The CDR3 bases are TGTGCCAGCAGCTCAGGGGTTTTGGAGCAGTTCTTC. The encoded protein is CASSSGVLEQFF.

The rearrangement uses TRBV7-9 and TRBJ2-1; D remains ambiguous. The CDR3 is made up of 18 amino acids. In germline, CDR1 is SEHNR, CDR2 FQNEAQ (reference sequence). With 5 bases removed from V and 9 bases from J, the gap between germline ends came to 29 bases. Here the CDR3 DNA reads TGTGCCAGCAGCCCCCCTTTGTCTAGGAATGGATGGCTCGGTGAGCAGTTCTTC. Its protein product is CASSPPLSRNGWLGEQFF.

This chain uses TRBV7-9 with TRBJ1-4; no definite D call. V was trimmed by 5 bases and J by 5 bases, leaving 3 bases between them. Germline V CDR1 and CDR2: SEHNR, FQNEAQ (reference sequence). The CDR3 spans 11 residues. CDR3 in amino acids: CASSQNEKLFF. CDR3 in DNA: TGTGCCAGCAGCCAGAATGAAAAACTGTTTTTT.

This chain's CDR3 is CASSPGLAGLSYEQYF. Written as DNA, the CDR3 is TGTGCCAGCAGCCCCGGACTAGCGGGACTTTCCTACGAGCAGTACTTC. The chain has TRBV7-9 and TRBJ2-7, with 12 nucleotides matching TRBD2. Trimming at V came to 5 bases and at J to 1 base, leaving 6 bases not matched to a gene. The CDR3 sequence is 16 residues long. Germline values: CDR1 SEHNR, CDR2 FQNEAQ (reference sequence).

The chain couples TRBV5-8 to TRBJ1-5; 7 bases map to TRBD1. The V gene's germline CDR1 is SGHTS and CDR2 YDEGEE. Trimming took 4 bases from V and 6 from J; bases not matched to a gene: 13. There are 16 residues in the CDR3. CDR3 amino acids: CASSAGTANSGQPQHF. The DNA of the CDR3 is TGTGCCAGCAGCGCGGGGACAGCAAATTCGGGTCAGCCCCAGCATTTT.

The chain employs TRBV19 and TRBJ1-6; 9 bases fit TRBD1. The CDR3 covers 17 residues. Germline CDR1 reads LNHDA; CDR2 reads SQIVND (reference sequence). J was trimmed by 6 bases and V by 3 bases; bases with no gene match: 9. The CDR3 is CASSIGTGSITNSPLHF. The CDR3 bases are TGTGCCAGTAGTATCGGGACAGGGAGTATCACTAATTCACCCCTCCACTTT.